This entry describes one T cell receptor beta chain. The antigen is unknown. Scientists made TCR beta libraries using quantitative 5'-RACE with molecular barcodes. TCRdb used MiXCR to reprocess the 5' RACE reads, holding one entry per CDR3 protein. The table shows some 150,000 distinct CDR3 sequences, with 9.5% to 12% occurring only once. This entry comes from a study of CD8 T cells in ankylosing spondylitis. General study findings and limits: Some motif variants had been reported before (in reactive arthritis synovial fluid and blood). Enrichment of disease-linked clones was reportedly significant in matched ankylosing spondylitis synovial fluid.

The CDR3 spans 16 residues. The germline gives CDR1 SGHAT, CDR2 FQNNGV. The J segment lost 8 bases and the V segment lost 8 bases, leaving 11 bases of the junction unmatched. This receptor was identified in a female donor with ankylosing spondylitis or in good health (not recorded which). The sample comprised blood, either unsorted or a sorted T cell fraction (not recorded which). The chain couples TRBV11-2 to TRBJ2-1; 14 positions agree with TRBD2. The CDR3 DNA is TGTGCCAGCCTGGGACTAGCGGGGGACGGGGGGGATGAGCAGTTCTTC. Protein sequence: CASLGLAGDGGDEQFF.